This paragraph reports one T cell receptor (beta chain). Its cognate antigen is unknown. Germline-derived CDR1 and CDR2 are MDHEN and SYDVKM. The CDR3 spans 18 residues. Trimming cost V 5 bases and J 0 bases, with 20 bases left between them. Investigators divided CD4+ cells into CD45RA+ naive and CD45RA-negative memory subsets. This sample was taken from a study of shared clonotypes between healthy human individuals. Study-level findings and limits: Relative to their counterparts shared across all four donors, non-shared clonotypes exhibited diminished generation probabilities.

Produced via immunoSEQ multiplex PCR; TCRdb's table is partial and in-frame only. The data contain under 600,000 clones, about 96% of them singletons. The chain uses TRBV28 and TRBJ1-5, with a weak D call TRBD1 (6 bases). The TCR comes from a woman younger than 45 in good health. The source material was naive CD4+ T cells sorted from blood. Subset meaning: CD45RA+ positively selected. The CDR3: CASSNDLGGGSSNQPQHF. The CDR3 DNA sequence: TGTGCCAGCAGTAACGACCTCGGGGGGGGCTCTAGCAATCAGCCCCAGCATTTT.